The clone carrying this T cell receptor beta chain has a handful of counts. The data belong to a study of spatial heterogeneity in lung cancer. As for time point: sample taken at primary tumor resection. TCRdb re-called the 5' RACE reads through MiXCR, storing one row per CDR3 protein. Altogether more than 60,000 distinct CDR3 sequences are present, 8% being singletons, with the ten largest covering roughly 7%. The CDR3 covers 14 residues. The germline gives CDR1 SGHTA, CDR2 FQGNSA. Trimming pared 5 bases from V and 6 bases from J, leaving 14 bases between. The origin of this receptor is a male donor with early-stage non-small cell lung cancer. The chain has TRBV7-2 and TRBJ2-4, with TRBD1 as a possible D gene (6 bases). Sequencing was performed on PBMCs, taken at surgery. CDR3 coding DNA: TGTGCCAGCAGCCTGGACAGAACGATAAACATTCAGTACTTC. This encodes CASSLDRTINIQYF.